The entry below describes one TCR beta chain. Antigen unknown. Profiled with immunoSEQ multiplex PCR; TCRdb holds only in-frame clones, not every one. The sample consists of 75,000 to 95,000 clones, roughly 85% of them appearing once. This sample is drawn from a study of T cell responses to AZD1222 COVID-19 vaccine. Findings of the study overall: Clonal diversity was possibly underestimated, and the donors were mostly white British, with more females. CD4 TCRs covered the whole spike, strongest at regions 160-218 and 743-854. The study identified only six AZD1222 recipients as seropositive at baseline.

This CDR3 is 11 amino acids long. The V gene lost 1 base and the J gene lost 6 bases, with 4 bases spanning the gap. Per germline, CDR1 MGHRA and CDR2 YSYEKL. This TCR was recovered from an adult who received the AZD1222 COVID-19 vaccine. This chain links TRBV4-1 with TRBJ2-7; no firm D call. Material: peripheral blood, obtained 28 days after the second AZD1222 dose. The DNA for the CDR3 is TGCGCCAGCAGCCAAGGGTCCGAGCAGTACTTC. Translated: CASSQGSEQYF.